The clone carrying this T cell receptor (beta chain) was counted many times. During its preparation, the TCRbeta library received unique molecular identifiers. MiXCR, applied by TCRdb to the PCR reads, yields one record per CDR3 protein. The profile shows approximately 83,000 distinct CDR3 sequences, 9% to 15% of them singletons. The entry originates in a study of T-cell reconstitution after alpha-beta-depleted transplantation in children. The clonotype comes from a human donor who donated a stem cell graft to a child with inherited bone marrow failure. The material sequenced was PBMCs from the stem cell graft donor, taken from the stem cell graft.

The CDR3, as DNA: TGTGCCAGCACCCCTGACAGGGAGTTGGGCTATGGCTACACCTTC. This translates into CASTPDRELGYGYTF. V usage is TRBV5-6 and J usage is TRBJ1-2; TRBD1 agrees at 7 bases. Germline-derived CDR1 and CDR2 are SGHDT and YYEEEE. The CDR3 extends over 15 amino acids. The V and J ends lost 6 bases and 4 bases, in that order; junction bases with no gene match: 12.